A selection of T cell receptor beta chains follows, all from one sample in a study of blood T cell repertoires in COVID-19. Generated by immunoSEQ multiplex PCR, the TCRdb table keeps only in-frame clones and is missing some. Here the sample spans over 200,000 clones, about 87% being singletons. Sequencing was done on a sample of peripheral blood. These receptors were taken from a man aged 55 to 70 who had recovered from COVID-19. The CDR3 runs from the conserved cysteine through the conserved F or W. Fields, in order: J gene, V gene, D gene, clone size, CDR3 protein, CDR3 DNA. A D gene is named only where the DNA matches it firmly. Part of the rows lack a size; the others show once, few, many or a class for expanded clones.

j_call: TRBJ2-3
v_call: TRBV9
d_call: TRBD2
clone_size: .
cdr3_aa: CASSVALLTSGDSTDTQYF
cdr3_nt: TGTGCCAGCAGCGTAGCCCTTTTAACTAGCGGGGATAGCACAGATACGCAGTATTTT

j_call: TRBJ1-5
v_call: TRBV6-2/TRBV6-3
d_call: .
clone_size: .
cdr3_aa: CASSSPGHGNQPQHF
cdr3_nt: TGTGCCAGCAGTTCTCCGGGACATGGCAATCAGCCCCAGCATTTT

j_call: TRBJ2-1
v_call: TRBV18
d_call: TRBD2
clone_size: .
cdr3_aa: CASSPVAGGFYNEQFF
cdr3_nt: TGTGCCAGCTCACCGGTAGCGGGGGGATTTTACAATGAGCAGTTCTTC

j_call: TRBJ1-3
v_call: TRBV7-2
d_call: TRBD1
clone_size: .
cdr3_aa: CAIDDRVENTIYF
cdr3_nt: TGTGCCATCGATGACAGGGTAGAAAACACCATATATTTT

j_call: TRBJ1-2
v_call: TRBV5-1
d_call: .
clone_size: .
cdr3_aa: CASSLSRTTDGYTF
cdr3_nt: TGCGCCAGCAGCTTGTCGCGCACCACGGATGGCTACACCTTC

j_call: TRBJ1-2
v_call: TRBV7-9
d_call: TRBD1
clone_size: few
cdr3_aa: CASSLNGGQSLGYTF
cdr3_nt: TGTGCCAGCAGCTTAAACGGGGGACAGTCACTTGGCTACACCTTC

j_call: TRBJ2-2
v_call: TRBV11-2
d_call: .
clone_size: .
cdr3_aa: CASSRTVAKTGELFF
cdr3_nt: TGTGCCAGCAGCAGGACAGTCGCTAAAACCGGGGAGCTGTTTTTT

j_call: TRBJ2-1
v_call: TRBV12-3/TRBV12-4
d_call: .
clone_size: .
cdr3_aa: CASSLASAGEQFF
cdr3_nt: TGTGCCAGCAGTTTAGCGTCTGCTGGCGAGCAGTTCTTC

j_call: TRBJ1-6
v_call: TRBV30
d_call: TRBD1
clone_size: .
cdr3_aa: CAWSVLGTALFGLHF
cdr3_nt: TGTGCCTGGAGTGTACTTGGGACAGCCCTTTTTGGCCTCCACTTT

j_call: TRBJ2-5
v_call: TRBV12-2
d_call: .
clone_size: .
cdr3_aa: CASRRLAGGLKETQYF
cdr3_nt: TGTGCAAGTCGCAGACTAGCGGGGGGTCTAAAAGAGACCCAGTACTTC

j_call: TRBJ2-2
v_call: TRBV11-2
d_call: .
clone_size: once
cdr3_aa: CASSLQWGGSGGTGELFF
cdr3_nt: TGTGCCAGCAGCCTCCAATGGGGGGGCTCCGGTGGCACCGGGGAGCTGTTTTTT

j_call: TRBJ2-7
v_call: TRBV6-5
d_call: TRBD2
clone_size: few
cdr3_aa: CASAAGSGVRYEQYF
cdr3_nt: TGTGCCAGCGCAGCGGGGTCGGGGGTTCGGTACGAGCAGTACTTC

j_call: TRBJ2-5
v_call: TRBV2
d_call: TRBD2
clone_size: .
cdr3_aa: CASYGLAGAGETQYF
cdr3_nt: TGTGCCAGCTACGGACTAGCGGGGGCGGGAGAGACCCAGTACTTC

j_call: TRBJ1-5
v_call: TRBV9
d_call: .
clone_size: .
cdr3_aa: CASSQGGLQPQHF
cdr3_nt: TGTGCCAGCAGTCAAGGAGGGTTACAGCCCCAGCATTTT

j_call: TRBJ2-3
v_call: TRBV19
d_call: TRBD1
clone_size: .
cdr3_aa: CASSIYRGTDTQYF
cdr3_nt: TGTGCCAGTAGTATTTACAGGGGAACAGATACGCAGTATTTT

j_call: TRBJ1-1
v_call: TRBV4-1
d_call: .
clone_size: .
cdr3_aa: CASSQRQDMNTEAFF
cdr3_nt: TGCGCCAGCAGCCAACGACAGGACATGAACACTGAAGCTTTCTTT

j_call: TRBJ2-7
v_call: TRBV21-1
d_call: .
clone_size: .
cdr3_aa: CASSKYKVGQGANEQYF
cdr3_nt: .

j_call: TRBJ1-1
v_call: TRBV4-2
d_call: TRBD1
clone_size: .
cdr3_aa: CASSQAHGTGWSDTEAFF
cdr3_nt: TGTGCCAGCAGCCAAGCCCATGGGACAGGGTGGAGTGACACTGAAGCTTTCTTT

j_call: TRBJ2-1
v_call: TRBV19
d_call: .
clone_size: .
cdr3_aa: CASSTYPRTGLSYNEQFF
cdr3_nt: TGTGCCAGTAGTACCTATCCTCGCACAGGGCTTTCCTACAATGAGCAGTTCTTC

j_call: TRBJ2-1
v_call: TRBV11-2
d_call: TRBD2
clone_size: few
cdr3_aa: CASSSLAGTNNEQFF
cdr3_nt: TGTGCCAGCAGCTCACTAGCGGGGACTAACAATGAGCAGTTCTTC

j_call: TRBJ2-1
v_call: TRBV7-2
d_call: TRBD1
clone_size: .
cdr3_aa: CASKPGGSYNEQFF
cdr3_nt: TGTGCCAGTAAACCAGGGGGCTCCTACAATGAGCAGTTCTTC

j_call: TRBJ2-1
v_call: TRBV5-1
d_call: .
clone_size: .
cdr3_aa: CASSLLQGLYNEQFF
cdr3_nt: TGCGCCAGCAGCTTGCTACAGGGTCTCTACAATGAGCAGTTCTTC

j_call: TRBJ2-2
v_call: TRBV15
d_call: TRBD1
clone_size: .
cdr3_aa: CATSTFGTRDRGNYLGELFF
cdr3_nt: TGTGCCACCAGCACATTTGGGACTCGGGACAGGGGTAATTACCTTGGGGAGCTGTTTTTT

j_call: TRBJ2-2
v_call: TRBV5-1
d_call: .
clone_size: .
cdr3_aa: CASSSQTNTGELFF
cdr3_nt: TGCGCCAGCAGCTCCCAGACGAACACCGGGGAGCTGTTTTTT

j_call: TRBJ1-1
v_call: TRBV3-1/TRBV3-2
d_call: TRBD1
clone_size: .
cdr3_aa: CASSPQGAMWTEAFF
cdr3_nt: TGTGCCAGCAGCCCACAGGGGGCGATGTGGACTGAAGCTTTCTTT

j_call: TRBJ1-1
v_call: TRBV15
d_call: .
clone_size: .
cdr3_aa: CATSGKRWATEAFF
cdr3_nt: TGTGCCACCAGCGGAAAACGATGGGCCACTGAAGCTTTCTTT

j_call: TRBJ2-5
v_call: TRBV18
d_call: TRBD1
clone_size: .
cdr3_aa: CASSPPGQGPQGTQYF
cdr3_nt: TGTGCCAGCTCACCACCCGGACAGGGACCCCAAGGGACCCAGTACTTC

j_call: TRBJ2-6
v_call: TRBV6-4
d_call: TRBD1
clone_size: .
cdr3_aa: CASKDRGRSGANVLTF
cdr3_nt: TGTGCCAGCAAGGACAGGGGGCGATCTGGGGCCAACGTCCTGACTTTC

j_call: TRBJ2-7
v_call: TRBV9
d_call: TRBD2
clone_size: .
cdr3_aa: CASSLRAGDRADEQYF
cdr3_nt: TGTGCCAGCAGCCTACGGGCGGGGGACCGGGCGGACGAGCAGTACTTC

j_call: TRBJ1-1
v_call: TRBV18
d_call: .
clone_size: .
cdr3_aa: CASSPQNQGNTEAFF
cdr3_nt: TGTGCCAGCTCACCACAGAATCAGGGTAACACTGAAGCTTTCTTT

j_call: TRBJ1-6
v_call: TRBV12-3/TRBV12-4
d_call: .
clone_size: .
cdr3_aa: CASSRRGGAPLHF
cdr3_nt: TGTGCCAGCAGTAGAAGGGGTGGGGCACCCCTCCACTTT

j_call: TRBJ1-2
v_call: TRBV29-1
d_call: TRBD1
clone_size: .
cdr3_aa: CSVVQGNYGYTF
cdr3_nt: TGCAGCGTTGTACAGGGGAACTATGGCTACACCTTC